These 8 T cell receptor beta chains were sequenced from one sample in a study of blood T cell repertoires in COVID-19. The assay was immunoSEQ multiplex PCR, and TCRdb's table has in-frame clones only and misses some. The data hold approximately 200,000 clones, with over 75% observed a single time. Material: peripheral blood. The receptors derive from a woman aged 45 to 65 with acute or convalescent COVID-19.

Regarding this clone: Compared with germline, one end of the junction differs, possibly owing to a read error. The chain is built from TRBV6-5 and TRBJ1-1; D perhaps matches TRBD1 (5 bases). Germline assignment: CDR1 MNHEY and CDR2 SVGAGI. The CDR3 runs 14 residues. The CDR3 DNA follows: TGTGCCGGCAGCCGCTTTGACAGAAACACTGAAGCTTTCTTT. Protein: CAGSRFDRNTEAFF.

The table lists this clone with a few counts. The gene calls are TRBV28 and TRBJ1-4; 8 nucleotides match TRBD1. This CDR3 region has 16 residues. The germline gives CDR1 MDHEN, CDR2 SYDVKM. With 5 bases clipped from V and 8 bases from J, the junction kept 13 bases outside the gene matches. The CDR3 loop reads CASSTHQGALGEKLFF. The CDR3 nucleotides are TGTGCCAGCAGTACCCACCAGGGGGCGCTTGGGGAAAAACTGTTTTTT. The variable domain in full, with the rest retrieved from reference TRBV28 and TRBJ1-4, is DVKVTQSSRYLVKRTGEKVFLECVQDMDHENMFWYRQDPGLGLRLIYFSYDVKMKEKGDIPEGYSVSREKKERFSLILESASTNQTSMYLCASSTHQGALGEKLFFGSGTQLSVL.

The chain carries TRBV9 and TRBJ2-5, with TRBD2 matching over 7 bases. The CDR3 length is 16 residues. J lost 2 bases, V lost 2 bases, and 9 bases had no gene match. CDR1 SGDLS and CDR2 YYNGEE come from the germline V gene. The CDR3 DNA is TGTGCCAGCAGCGTGGGGGGGAGTCTGGGGCAAGAGACCCAGTACTTC. Translated, it gives CASSVGGSLGQETQYF.

The chain is built from TRBV5-1 and TRBJ1-6, with D unresolved. The CDR3 totals 15 residues. CDR1 SGHRS and CDR2 YFSETQ come from the germline V gene. The V end was cut by 6 bases, the J end by 7 bases, with 17 bases between. CDR3 nucleotides: TGCGCCAGCAAGGAAAGGGAGACACCCAATTCACCCCTCCACTTT. It specifies CASKERETPNSPLHF.

The chain has TRBV7-2 and TRBJ2-7, with D possibly TRBD1 on 6 matching bases. The V and J ends lost 2 bases and 5 bases respectively, with 10 bases between them. CDR3 length: 13 amino acids. Germline loops: CDR1 SGHTA, CDR2 FQGNSA. The CDR3 reads CASSLLSGDEQYF. The DNA of the CDR3 is TGTGCCAGCAGCTTATTATCAGGGGACGAGCAGTACTTC.

Written as DNA, the CDR3 is TGTGCCAGCAGGCCCGGGACTAGCGCACTCGAGCAGTACTTC. Translating gives CASRPGTSALEQYF. The chain employs TRBV6-6 and TRBJ2-7; 10 bases are a match to TRBD2. The CDR3 covers 14 residues. Losses at the gene ends were 6 bases for V and 6 bases for J; bases not matched to a gene: 8. The germline V gene encodes CDR1 MNHNY and CDR2 SVGAGI (reference sequence).

The rearrangement joins TRBV5-6 to TRBJ2-5; TRBD2 matches 7 bases. CDR1 is SGHDT and CDR2 is YYEEEE in the germline V gene. V trimming: 3 bases; J trimming: 1 base; junction bases outside the gene matches: 9. The CDR3 is made up of 16 amino acids. CDR3 amino acids: CASSSLRSGTQETQYF. In DNA, the CDR3 is TGTGCCAGCAGCTCCCTTAGGAGCGGGACCCAAGAGACCCAGTACTTC.

The CDR3 here is CASSLGATRGTEAFF. The CDR3 nucleotides are TGCGCCAGCAGCTTGGGTGCCACCCGGGGCACTGAAGCTTTCTTT. V and J are TRBV5-1 and TRBJ1-1; D uncertain. Germline V gene lookup returns CDR1 SGHRS and CDR2 YFSETQ. The CDR3 has 15 amino acids. Trimming left V 0 bases short and J 4 bases short, with 13 bases between.